This TCR beta chain was captured in a study of shared clonotypes between healthy human individuals. Study-wide results and limits: Around 5% was the fraction of naive CD4 clonotypes found shared across several donors. Clonotype sharing among donors was expected to depend on sequencing depth.

The naive CD8 subset, CD45RO-negative cells positively selected for CCR7, excluded terminally differentiated effector memory CD45RA+ cells. As to this clone: What it binds is not known.

From germline, CDR1 is MNHNS and CDR2 SASEGT. Germline trimming cut 3 bases from V and 5 bases from J; bases unmatched to any gene: 6. The CDR3 consists of 15 residues. An assay was performed, and its level was deep. Sequencing used immunoSEQ multiplex PCR; TCRdb keeps in-frame clones, though not all of them. Of 2 million or so clones listed, 85% to 95% were seen once; the top ten hold 0.9% to 1.4%. The source material was naive CD8+ T cells sorted from blood. This chain connects TRBV6-1 to TRBJ1-2; 10 bases match TRBD1. This TCR derives from a man aged 18 to 29 in good health. CDR3 residues: CASSESGTGVYGYTF. The CDR3 DNA reads as TGTGCCAGCAGTGAGTCCGGGACAGGGGTGTATGGCTACACCTTC.